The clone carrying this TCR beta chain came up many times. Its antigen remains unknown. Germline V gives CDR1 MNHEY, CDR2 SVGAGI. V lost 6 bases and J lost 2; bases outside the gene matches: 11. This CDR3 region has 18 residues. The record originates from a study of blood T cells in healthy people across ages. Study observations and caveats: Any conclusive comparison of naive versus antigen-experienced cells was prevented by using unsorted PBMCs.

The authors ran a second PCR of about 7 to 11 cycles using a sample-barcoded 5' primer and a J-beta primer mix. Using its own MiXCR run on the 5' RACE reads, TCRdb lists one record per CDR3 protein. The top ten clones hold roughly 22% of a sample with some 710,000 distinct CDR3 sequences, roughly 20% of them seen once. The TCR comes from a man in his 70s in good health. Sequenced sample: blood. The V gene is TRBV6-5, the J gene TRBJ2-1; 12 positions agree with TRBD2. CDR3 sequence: CASRTLAGGIRAYNEQFF. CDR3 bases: TGTGCCAGCAGAACCCTAGCGGGGGGGATAAGAGCCTACAATGAGCAGTTCTTC.